This is a list of T cell receptor beta chains from one sample in a study of shared clonotypes between healthy human individuals. TCRdb keeps only in-frame clones here, not all; method: immunoSEQ multiplex PCR. The data show over 950,000 clones, around three quarters seen once. Sequenced material: memory CD4+ T cells from PBMCs. These TCRs come from a man aged 18 to 29 in good health. Some clones in this sample may be carry-over from other donors' samples. The conserved cysteine and the conserved F or W are not part of the CDR3 here.

V gene: TRBV25-1; J gene: TRBJ2-2; CDR3 protein: ASSETGGRTGELF
V gene: TRBV5-1; J gene: TRBJ2-1; CDR3 protein: ASSLFKNEQF
V gene: TRBV2; J gene: TRBJ2-4; CDR3 protein: ASRNSGQGNIQY
V gene: TRBV7-9; J gene: TRBJ1-1; CDR3 protein: ASSRQGLTEAF
V gene: TRBV20-1; J gene: TRBJ1-1; CDR3 protein: SAVPATEAF
V gene: TRBV30; J gene: TRBJ2-7; CDR3 protein: AWSVLRGGGRASRYEQY
V gene: TRBV6-5; J gene: TRBJ2-7; CDR3 protein: ASRTLRGLTYEQY
V gene: TRBV5-4; J gene: TRBJ1-1; CDR3 protein: ASSSPVNTEAF
V gene: TRBV20-1; J gene: TRBJ1-6; CDR3 protein: SAIKGSPLH
V gene: TRBV28; J gene: TRBJ2-7; CDR3 protein: ASSSQGQGGYEQY
V gene: TRBV5-1; J gene: TRBJ1-1; CDR3 protein: ASSLASAGGTEAF
V gene: TRBV5-1; J gene: TRBJ2-6; CDR3 protein: ASSLVPAGDGANVLT
V gene: TRBV7-3; J gene: TRBJ2-1; CDR3 protein: ASSSFGTYNEQF
V gene: TRBV5-1; J gene: TRBJ1-3; CDR3 protein: ASSLGAGSGNTIY
V gene: TRBV18; J gene: TRBJ2-1; CDR3 protein: ASSPTSGRGSYNEQF
V gene: TRBV5-1; J gene: TRBJ2-1; CDR3 protein: ASSLLGSGVGNEQF
V gene: TRBV5-1; J gene: TRBJ2-5; CDR3 protein: ASSFGGAETQY
V gene: TRBV6-6; J gene: TRBJ2-7; CDR3 protein: ASSYGGQGREQY
V gene: TRBV7-6; J gene: TRBJ2-1; CDR3 protein: ASSYPYGGKNEQF
V gene: TRBV2; J gene: TRBJ2-5; CDR3 protein: ASSKTSGGETQY
V gene: TRBV5-1; J gene: TRBJ1-1; CDR3 protein: ASSLAEGAEAF
V gene: TRBV9; J gene: TRBJ2-5; CDR3 protein: ASSVGGRSSPQETQY
V gene: TRBV2; J gene: TRBJ2-7; CDR3 protein: ASSGLDDEQY
V gene: TRBV5-1; J gene: TRBJ2-2; CDR3 protein: ASSLGARLNTGELF
V gene: TRBV5-1; J gene: TRBJ2-7; CDR3 protein: ASSFSAGNYEQY
V gene: TRBV12-5; J gene: TRBJ2-3; CDR3 protein: ASGNAPPGALSDTQY
V gene: TRBV5-1; J gene: TRBJ1-1; CDR3 protein: ASSSVRNTEAF
V gene: TRBV5-1; J gene: TRBJ2-2; CDR3 protein: ASRISSGELF
V gene: TRBV10-3; J gene: TRBJ2-1; CDR3 protein: AIRTSGGYNEQF
V gene: TRBV6-5; J gene: TRBJ1-2; CDR3 protein: ASSGDRADYGYT
V gene: TRBV5-4; J gene: TRBJ1-1; CDR3 protein: ASSLGVFGLSNTEAF
V gene: TRBV15; J gene: TRBJ1-5; CDR3 protein: ATSRDLATGGDQPQH
V gene: TRBV30; J gene: TRBJ2-7; CDR3 protein: AWKGRGSSYEQY
V gene: TRBV11-1; J gene: TRBJ1-1; CDR3 protein: ASSRGLFTEAF
V gene: TRBV7-3; J gene: TRBJ2-2; CDR3 protein: ASSLGVAGGQGSGELF
V gene: TRBV28; J gene: TRBJ1-1; CDR3 protein: ASSLQPYEAF
V gene: TRBV5-8; J gene: TRBJ1-2; CDR3 protein: ASSLEYRQTLGGYT
V gene: TRBV28; J gene: TRBJ1-1; CDR3 protein: ASSLRGRNTEAF
V gene: TRBV7-9; J gene: TRBJ1-4; CDR3 protein: ASSLTGDGTNEKLF
V gene: TRBV6-6; J gene: TRBJ2-5; CDR3 protein: ASSDTYQETQY
V gene: TRBV11-2; J gene: TRBJ2-1; CDR3 protein: ASRAVRGAGNEQF
V gene: TRBV6-6; J gene: TRBJ2-7; CDR3 protein: ASSYRDRGVYEQY
V gene: TRBV5-1; J gene: TRBJ2-1; CDR3 protein: ASSLTGFASYNEQF
V gene: TRBV25-1; J gene: TRBJ2-2; CDR3 protein: ASSELGGRGILTGELF
V gene: TRBV29-1; J gene: TRBJ2-2; CDR3 protein: SVGTQDLNRGAV
V gene: TRBV9; J gene: TRBJ2-7; CDR3 protein: ASSVRDGPSYEQY
V gene: TRBV5-8; J gene: TRBJ2-2; CDR3 protein: ASSLVGVVYTGELF
V gene: TRBV7-2; J gene: TRBJ1-4; CDR3 protein: ASSQGPWVEKLF
V gene: TRBV7-8; J gene: TRBJ2-2; CDR3 protein: ASSLEPANTGELF
V gene: TRBV27; J gene: TRBJ2-5; CDR3 protein: ASSFYGTGEETQY
V gene: TRBV2; J gene: TRBJ2-3; CDR3 protein: ASTGLSPTDTQY
V gene: TRBV28; J gene: TRBJ2-7; CDR3 protein: ASREAYEQY